One sample yielded the 9 T cell receptor beta chains listed below, sequenced in a study of T cell responses to AZD1222 COVID-19 vaccine. TCRdb's copy holds only in-frame clones and misses some; the assay was immunoSEQ multiplex PCR. This table holds 130,000 or so clones, 92% found once. Material: peripheral blood, obtained on day 0 of AZD1222 vaccination. The origin of the receptors is an adult in good health.

This chain uses TRBV7-3 with TRBJ1-1; D unresolved. The CDR3 has 14 residues. Germline CDR1 is SGHTA and CDR2 is FQGTGA. The germline V and J ends were trimmed by 2 bases and 1 base, with 8 bases remaining between them. The DNA of the CDR3 is TGTGCCAGCAGCTTAGACGGCTGGAACACTGAAGCTTTCTTT. Its protein product is CASSLDGWNTEAFF.

The chain carries TRBV5-1 and TRBJ2-5, with 14 positions matching TRBD2. The V and J ends lost 2 bases and 4 bases, in that order; junction bases with no gene match: 1. This CDR3 spans 15 amino acids. CDR1 is SGHRS, CDR2 YFSETQ, per germline. CDR3: CASSFGTSGGETQYF. The CDR3 DNA reads TGCGCCAGCAGCTTTGGGACTAGCGGGGGAGAGACCCAGTACTTC.

This chain connects TRBV7-2 to TRBJ2-7; 8 nucleotides line up with TRBD1. The junction had 12 bases not matched to a gene; V was cut back by 1 base and J by 13 bases. The germline CDR1 and CDR2 sequences are SGHTA and FQGNSA. CDR3 length: 14 residues. The CDR3 reads CASSLDPARGPFYF. CDR3 DNA: TGTGCCAGCAGCTTAGATCCCGCCAGGGGGCCTTTTTACTTC.

This chain's CDR3 is CASPPPLQGERTNEKLFF. In DNA form, the CDR3 reads TGTGCAAGTCCCCCTCCCCTGCAGGGTGAAAGAACTAATGAAAAACTGTTTTTT. This chain joins TRBV12-2 and TRBJ1-4; the table assigns TRBD1, which was not confirmed against the DNA. TRBV12-2 is described as a pseudogene. This CDR3 contains 18 residues.

V is TRBV7-9 and J is TRBJ2-7; 8 bases are a match to TRBD1. This CDR3 spans 15 amino acids. The junction had 8 bases not matched to a gene; V was cut back by 7 bases and J by 0 bases. Looked up from germline, CDR1 is SEHNR and CDR2 is FQNEAQ (reference sequence). This CDR3 reads CASNLTGGSSYEQYF. CDR3 in DNA: TGTGCCAGCAACCTTACAGGGGGAAGCTCCTACGAGCAGTACTTC.

The chain uses TRBV12-5 and TRBJ2-5; 10 bases map to TRBD2. Germline V gene lookup returns CDR1 LGHNT and CDR2 FRNRAP. V shed 0 bases, J shed 6 bases, and the junction held 7 bases outside the gene matches. This CDR3 comprises 16 residues. In DNA form, the CDR3 reads TGTGCTAGTGGTTTGGTCCAGCGGGGGGGGATAAAGACCCAGTACTTC. This gives the protein CASGLVQRGGIKTQYF.

V is TRBV12-3 or TRBV12-4 and J is TRBJ1-4; D call uncertain. Trimming shortened V by 4 bases and J by 7 bases, and 10 bases separated the two germline ends. The length of the CDR3 is 13 residues. CDR3 DNA sequence: TGTGCCAGCAGTTCCGGGATACGTGAAAAACTGTTTTTT. It specifies CASSSGIREKLFF.

V is TRBV27 and J is TRBJ2-7; 10 bases agree with TRBD2. CDR3 length: 17 residues. CDR1 and CDR2 from the germline V gene are MNHEY and SMNVEV (reference sequence). V shed 5 bases and J 0 bases; nucleotides not matched to a gene: 10. This chain's CDR3 is CASSPLPGTSASYEQYF. The CDR3 DNA follows: TGTGCCAGCAGTCCTCTCCCCGGGACTAGCGCCTCCTACGAGCAGTACTTC.

The J gene is TRBJ1-2, the V gene TRBV19; 7 bases are a match to TRBD1. Germline V gene sequence: CDR1 LNHDA, CDR2 SQIVND (reference sequence). The V gene end was trimmed by 2 bases and the J gene end by 5 bases; junction bases not matched to a gene: 5. The CDR3 totals 14 residues. Here the CDR3 DNA reads TGTGCCAGTAGTATAATGAGGGGGCGGTATGGCTACACCTTC. It yields the protein CASSIMRGRYGYTF.